Each of the 9 T cell receptor beta chains below was sequenced from the same sample in a study of blood T cells in healthy people across ages. It was with a sample-barcoded 5' primer and a J-beta primer mix that a second PCR of about 7 to 12 cycles was run. TCRdb passed the 5' RACE reads through MiXCR, listing each CDR3 protein once. This table holds roughly 1.7 million distinct CDR3 sequences, 34% found once. Material for sequencing was blood. Receptor source: a woman in her twenties or thirties in good health.

CDR3 protein: CSVEDGGSGYTF. DNA of the CDR3: TGCAGCGTTGAAGATGGAGGGTCTGGCTACACCTTC. The rearrangement uses TRBV29-1 and TRBJ1-2; no definite D call. Deletions cut 0 bases from V and 7 bases from J, with 9 bases between. CDR3 length equals 12 residues. Germline V CDR1 and CDR2: SQVTM, ANQGSEA.

With regard to this clonotype: A much larger clone differs by one base, so this may be a read error. Because the CDR3 is missing its conserved closing phenylalanine or tryptophan, this is likely a read error. The V and J genes are TRBV12-3 or TRBV12-4 and TRBJ1-1; the D gene is possibly TRBD1 (5 bases). Trimming removed 5 bases at V and 3 bases at J, with 22 bases between. The CDR3 spans 17 residues. As DNA, the CDR3 is TGTGCCAGCAGTCCGCGTCCAGGGCTGATTGTGGACACTGAAGCTTTCTGT. Amino acid sequence: CASSPRPGLIVDTEAFC.

The V and J genes are TRBV6-5 and TRBJ2-3, with D maybe TRBD2 (5 bases). The V end lost 2 bases, the J end lost 1 base, and 13 bases lay between the germline ends. This CDR3 is built from 16 residues. Per germline, CDR1 MNHEY and CDR2 SVGAGI. The chain's CDR3 is CASSYVSGIRTDTQYF. CDR3 nucleotide sequence: TGTGCCAGCAGTTACGTCTCGGGGATACGCACAGATACGCAGTATTTT.

In its sample, this clonotype was seen a few times. This chain connects TRBV20-1 to TRBJ2-3; TRBD1 might be the D (5 bases). CDR1 and CDR2 (germline): DFQATT, SNEGSKA (reference sequence). This CDR3 has 16 residues. The V and J ends lost 1 base and 2 bases respectively, with 16 bases between them. The CDR3 DNA sequence: TGCAGTGCTAGAGTTAGTACAGGAGCTTTCACAGATACGCAGTATTTT. Amino acid sequence: CSARVSTGAFTDTQYF.

CDR3 amino acids: CASRTGTGGTDTQYF. The CDR3 DNA reads as TGTGCCAGTAGAACCGGGACAGGGGGCACAGATACGCAGTATTTT. The V and J genes are TRBV19 and TRBJ2-3, with TRBD1 matching over 10 bases. The CDR3 is made up of 15 amino acids. Losses at the gene ends were 6 bases for V and 1 base for J; bases not matched to a gene: 4. Germline-derived CDR1 and CDR2 are LNHDA and SQIVND (reference sequence).

The CDR3 sequence is CSARPPNSRGYEQYF. As DNA, the CDR3 is TGCAGTGCTAGGCCCCCCAATAGCAGAGGTTACGAGCAGTACTTC. The genes are TRBV20-1 and TRBJ2-7; D uncertain. The V end was cut by 3 bases, the J end by 4 bases, with 19 bases between. CDR3 length: 15 amino acids. In germline, CDR1 is DFQATT, CDR2 SNEGSKA (reference sequence).

This clonotype was seen a few times. The rearrangement joins TRBV29-1 to TRBJ2-1; 12 nucleotides match TRBD2. Germline CDR1 SQVTM, CDR2 ANQGSEA. V trimming: 6 bases; J trimming: 5 bases; junction bases outside the gene matches: 11. This CDR3 has 16 residues. As DNA, the CDR3 is TGCAGCGTCTATAGACTAGCGGGGGTCCTAAACAATGAGCAGTTCTTC. The encoded protein is CSVYRLAGVLNNEQFF.

This clonotype has only a few counts. The chain is built from TRBV6-5 and TRBJ2-3; 9 positions agree with TRBD2. Germline V CDR1 and CDR2: MNHEY, SVGAGI. With V trimmed by 5 bases and J by 2 bases, 8 bases remained unmatched. The CDR3 covers 16 residues. Here the CDR3 reads CASSLTSGRPTDTQYF. The CDR3 nucleotides are TGTGCCAGCAGTCTAACGAGCGGGAGGCCCACAGATACGCAGTATTTT.

This chain joins TRBV5-1 and TRBJ2-7; D is undetermined. Looked up from germline, CDR1 is SGHRS and CDR2 is YFSETQ. This CDR3 spans 13 amino acids. V gave up 1 base and J gave up 0 bases, with 5 bases separating them. This chain's CDR3 is CASSLWSSYEQYF. In nucleotides, the CDR3 is TGCGCCAGCAGCTTGTGGAGCTCCTACGAGCAGTACTTC. The full variable domain, rest sourced from reference TRBV5-1 and TRBJ2-7, is KAGVTQTPRYLIKTRGQQVTLSCSPISGHRSVSWYQQTPGQGLQFLFEYFSETQRNKGNFPGRFSGRQFSNSRSEMNVSTLELGDSALYLCASSLWSSYEQYFGPGTRLTVT.